The entry that follows covers one T cell receptor beta chain sequence. There is no known antigen for this receptor. No base qualities exist here, and no much larger clone lies one base off it. The library was produced with the immunoSEQ multiplex PCR assay. The multiplex PCR relied on a mix of 60 forward primers for TCR Vbeta segments and 13 reverse primers for TCR Jbeta segments. Amplification of the CDR3 region of rearranged TCR beta genes was performed with a multiplex PCR assay on genomic DNA. The amplified TCR beta libraries were sequenced on the Illumina HiSeq System as 87-base-pair reads. Regarding the original processing steps: Across the roughly 600 repertoires, a later analysis counted roughly 84 million unique TCR beta chains, 9 million to 14 million of which were shared by at least two donors. Raw reads were error-corrected and collapsed into unique sequences by a nearest-neighbor algorithm in which closely related sequences were merged to remove PCR and sequencing errors. V, D and J gene segments were assigned by aligning CDR3 sequences to IMGT reference sequences. For a sequence to be retained, a match of at least six nucleotides to both a V gene segment and a J gene segment was required. A rearrangement was called productive if the CDR3 had no stop codons and remained in frame with V and J, and every other rearrangement was called non-productive. Following IMGT convention, CDR3 was defined as the stretch from the second conserved V-encoded cysteine up to the conserved J-encoded phenylalanine. In an earlier analysis of just under 600 of the donors, sequences lacking an unambiguous match to a single V gene segment were excluded. An earlier analysis of fewer than 750 of the donors classified V segments as functional when productive rearrangements were above 56.7% and as segregating when the standard deviation between donors was above 5%. A statistical classification framework was built to diagnose cytomegalovirus status from the catalog of TCR beta chain sequences. V and J gene assignment, in a later analysis, came from comparing TCR nucleotide sequences with IMGT/GENE-DB human TR gene sequences. The TCRdist pipeline was used in a later analysis to assign CDR3 sequences and most-parsimonious VDJ recombination scenarios. In a later analysis, every TCR beta chain was defined by the combination of its CDR3 amino acid sequence and its V-gene family, and reads without a unique V-gene family were dropped. To address suspected cross-contamination and a sequencing artifact, a later analysis removed around 590 highly shared, low-generation-probability nucleotide sequences. For each public chain, a later analysis derived a clonal expansion index from normalized ranks of inferred template counts within each repertoire. In a later analysis, generation probabilities were computed using a VDJ recombination model fitted to out-of-frame rearrangements, and the results were checked against IGoR. In a later analysis, hypergeometric tests were used to score TCR-TCR, TCR-HLA and TCR-CMV co-occurrence, with a repertoire-size bias correction applied to TCR pairs. To estimate false discovery rates, a later analysis permuted the HLA or CMV assignments 20 times. In a later analysis, co-occurring TCRs were grouped using DBSCAN, with TCRdist sequence similarity added in when clustering inside HLA-allele-positive subsets. For co-occurrence clustering, repertoires with fewer than 30,000 or more than 120,000 public chains were excluded, along with 5 or 6 repertoires with anomalous nucleotide sharing. The table was pulled from immuneACCESS by TCRdb, which kept in-frame rearrangements only. Such tables lose some clones; where checked, under half of the loss comes from unresolved V genes, and the rest has no known cause. V and J calls and clone size are copied from that table; D and trimming were computed from the DNA. For this sample the table gives 150,000 to 200,000 clones, of which 70% to 80% were detected only once. The ten largest clones add up to 2% to 2.5% of the sample.

Inclusive of the bounding cysteine and phenylalanine, the CDR3 is 14 residues long. Only the CDR3 portion is preserved as DNA: 42 bases, with reading frame beginning at the first base. Trimming costs V 0 bases and J 3 bases, and their ends lie 11 bases apart. From a lookup of the germline V gene (reference sequence), CDR1 and CDR2 are GTSNPN and SVGIG. This record comes from a study of cytomegalovirus exposure and HLA in healthy donors (dated by TCRdb to 2016 to 2017). About the investigation overall: According to an earlier analysis of a few hundred of the donors, some 170 million T cells yielded 90 million to 130 million unique TCR beta sequences and around 280 Gb of sequence data. Of the approximately 370 genotyped donors, roughly 76% were placed in the genetic ancestry cluster associated with self-reported Caucasian donors. The study aimed to test whether signatures of past pathogen exposure could be identified by cataloging public T cell receptors. About 300 gigabases of sequencing data and roughly 80 million unique TCR sequences made up an early release that covered nearly 650 HLA-typed donors. Five DR-DQ haplotypes were handled as single units for association and clustering, since linkage in the cohort was strong. A later genetic analysis used genome-wide SNP genotypes for 398 of the 666 donors, treating that subset as a discovery cohort. Every repertoire in the discovery cohort had been generated on one and the same sequencing platform. The number of typed donors differed by locus: roughly 629-640 for A, B, C, DRB1 and DQB1; about 520 for DQA1; roughly 600 for DPA1; and around 490 for DPB1. Among 300 to 500 genotyped donors of the cohort, an average of roughly 230,000 unique TCR beta nucleotide sequences was sequenced per donor, of which about 19% were non-productive. In a later analysis, previously published TCR beta repertoires from roughly 710 donors were re-analyzed and high-resolution HLA genotyping was added so that TCR occurrence patterns could be studied. Besides the first cohort of roughly 660 subjects, a separate validation cohort made up of 120 different subjects was used. Class I and class II HLA loci were covered by the typing at four-digit resolution. To predict cytomegalovirus infection status, the study combined high-throughput TCR immunosequencing, statistical association of individual TCRs with disease status, and machine learning. An earlier analysis of approximately 580 of the donors used high-throughput TCR beta sequencing to judge whether each TCR beta V gene segment behaved as functional or pseudogenic. In the later analysis, no new phenotypic data were used to find candidate immune exposures; instead, reliance was placed on TCR beta sequences and their occurrence across donors. The study used immunosequencing to profile the T cell repertoires of 666 subjects and linked those repertoires to cytomegalovirus serostatus. Donor age, sex, ethnicity and CMV serostatus were compiled together with the repertoire data. Summary of the overall study and its limitations: A later genetic analysis reported fewer N-insertions in productive TCRs among donors in an Asian-associated ancestry cluster than the roughly 700-donor mean. Compared with equally common non-associated chains, HLA-associated TCR beta chains in a later analysis were more clonally expanded and had lower generation probabilities. In a later analysis, most CMV-associated TCR beta chains were found to appear HLA-restricted, with HLA associations seemingly driven largely by CMV exposure. According to a later analysis, TCR association rates differed among HLA loci, with DRB1 alleles showing the most associated TCRs and HLA-C alleles showing the fewest. Because counts were too low, seventeen rarely observed V segments, including chromosome 9 orphons, were excluded from the earlier analysis of 500 to 700 of the donors. In the study, 164 TCR beta chains were listed as associated with cytomegalovirus. In an earlier analysis of fewer than 700 of the donors, most TCR beta V segments appeared in productive rearrangements about 87% or about 30% of the time, broadly matching IMGT annotations. While some public TCRs were present in many individuals, most TCR sequences turned up only very rarely across donors. In vitro tests confirmed that three of the cytomegalovirus-associated TCR beta chains recognize cytomegalovirus antigens. Presence/absence analyses assumed roughly uniform sequencing depth across donors, an assumption that may not hold. At a false discovery rate of 0.05, a later analysis linked fewer than 20,000 TCR beta sequences to specific HLA alleles. A further reported finding was that TCR beta sequences accurately predicted the HLA-A and HLA-B alleles for most subjects in the first cohort. Assigning TCR associations to individual alleles was difficult when HLA alleles, especially DR and DQ, strongly co-occurred. Cytomegalovirus status was reported to be diagnosed by the classifier with high specificity and sensitivity in both the original and validation cohorts. According to the authors, the approach could potentially be generalized to other disease states and immunological phenotypes. HLA typing was unavailable for some donors at each locus, so association tests used only the typed subset. This cohort had only TCR beta chains sequenced, and the lack of alpha or paired-chain data limited which features could be detected. A cluster of highly shared sequence variants was judged likely to be a technical artifact of the sequencing pipeline. In a later genetic analysis, a missense DCLRE1C variant was associated with V-gene and J-gene trimming of TCR beta chains, and the association was replicated in an independent cohort. Some IMGT-functional V segments, including TRBV6-2 and TRBV6-3, could not be told apart with the 87-base-pair reads, so those segments were excluded. In a later analysis, several top co-occurrence clusters were reported to appear linked to parvovirus B19, influenza, CMV and Epstein-Barr virus. The only immune exposure information available for the cohort was CMV serostatus. Correlated functional status among segregating V segments might be attributable to linkage disequilibrium, but an unknown experimental factor could not be ruled out.

The cohort comprised around 700 healthy bone marrow donors. At the time of sampling, every cohort member was nominally healthy, though immune exposures that went unrecorded were likely present. The donor tested CMV seronegative and was one of the 352 seronegative cohort members. Each donor provided a peripheral blood sample, and peripheral blood mononuclear cells were used for TCR beta sequencing. Genomic DNA extraction from the blood cell samples was performed with the Qiagen DNeasy Blood Extraction Kit. Recombination linked TRBV30 to TRBJ1-1; TRBD1 is perhaps the D gene, given 6 matching bases. This receptor was obtained from a man in his sixties in good health and CMV-seronegative. The sequenced material came from PBMCs. The CDR3 is CAWSVSRGYTEAFF. The sequenced DNA is TGTGCCTGGAGTGTAAGTAGGGGGTACACTGAAGCTTTCTTT.